Listed below are T cell receptor beta chains from one sample, sequenced in a study of technical replicates of blood from a few donors. This table comes from immunoSEQ multiplex PCR, and its TCRdb copy is limited to in-frame clones, with some not included. The profile shows 65,000 to 85,000 clones, roughly 98% of them singletons. The sample taken for sequencing was T cells isolated from PBMCs. Receptor source: a human donor in good health. Each CDR3 is given with its conserved first and last residue. The D gene is left open where the match is weak. Expanded clones are given a class, and other clones once, few, many or no size at all.

J gene	V gene	clone size	D gene	CDR3 protein	CDR3 DNA
TRBJ1-2	TRBV5-1	.	.	CASSLVAGYYGYTF	TGCGCCAGCAGCTTGGTGGCAGGGTACTATGGCTACACCTTC
TRBJ1-1	TRBV28	.	TRBD1	CAAGGAGTEAFF	TGTGCCGCAGGGGGCGCAGGGACTGAAGCTTTCTTT
TRBJ1-4	TRBV28	.	.	CASSPGTTNEKLFF	TGTGCCAGCAGTCCCGGTACCACTAATGAAAAACTGTTTTTT
TRBJ2-1	TRBV11-1	.	.	CASSLGSAGVEQFF	TGTGCCAGCAGCTTAGGGTCCGCGGGTGTTGAGCAGTTCTTC
TRBJ1-4	TRBV25-1	.	TRBD1	CASKAEDRGNEKLFF	TGTGCCAGCAAGGCTGAGGACAGGGGGAATGAAAAACTGTTTTTT
TRBJ2-7	TRBV4-1	.	.	CASSRATTYEQYF	TGCGCCAGCAGCCGAGCCACTACCTACGAGCAGTACTTC
TRBJ2-1	TRBV5-8	once	TRBD1	CASSSGQGSYNEQFF	TGTGCCAGCAGCTCGGGACAGGGATCCTACAATGAGCAGTTCTTC
TRBJ2-1	TRBV9	.	.	CASSVQGFVYNEQFF	TGTGCCAGCAGCGTCCAGGGTTTTGTCTACAATGAGCAGTTCTTC
TRBJ2-7	TRBV28	.	.	CASSLSGTDEQYF	TGTGCCAGCAGTTTGTCAGGAACTGACGAGCAGTACTTC
TRBJ1-4	TRBV12-5	.	.	CASGLVRERANEKLFF	TGTGCTAGTGGTTTGGTACGGGAGCGAGCTAATGAAAAACTGTTTTTT
TRBJ2-3	TRBV7-9	.	TRBD1	CASSQKLGQVADTQYF	TGTGCCAGCAGCCAAAAGCTTGGACAGGTGGCAGATACGCAGTATTTT
TRBJ2-7	TRBV7-2	.	TRBD2	CASSLAPGTSGRSSYEQYF	TGTGCCAGCAGCTTAGCCCCCGGGACTAGCGGGAGGAGCTCCTACGAGCAGTACTTC
TRBJ2-2	TRBV18	.	.	CASSPVSGELFF	TGTGCCAGCTCACCCGTTTCCGGGGAGCTGTTTTTT
TRBJ2-7	TRBV19	.	.	CASSISAGPYEQYF	TGTGCCAGTAGTATTTCCGCGGGCCCCTACGAGCAGTACTTC
TRBJ1-1	TRBV7-6	.	TRBD1	CASSLGTGTEAFF	TGTGCCAGCAGCCTGGGGACAGGCACTGAAGCTTTCTTT
TRBJ1-4	TRBV27	.	TRBD1	CASSFDRGSEKLFF	TGTGCCAGCAGTTTCGACAGGGGAAGCGAAAAACTGTTTTTT
TRBJ1-4	TRBV6-8	.	TRBD1	CASRYSDRPNEKLFF	TGTGCCAGCAGATACTCGGACAGGCCGAATGAAAAACTGTTTTTT
TRBJ1-1	TRBV19	.	TRBD1	CASSPYGQGANTEAFF	TGTGCCAGTAGTCCGTACGGACAGGGGGCGAACACTGAAGCTTTCTTT
TRBJ1-2	TRBV11-2	.	.	CASSPWTTPNYGYTF	TGTGCCAGCAGCCCCTGGACAACTCCTAACTATGGCTACACCTTC
TRBJ2-2	TRBV5-4	.	.	CASSLDRNTGELFF	TGTGCCAGCAGCTTAGACAGAAACACCGGGGAGCTGTTTTTT